This T cell receptor beta chain was recorded in a study of shared T cell receptors in the human thymus. The CDR3 contains 13 residues. Germline CDR1 MGHRA, CDR2 YSYEKL. V shed 4 bases and J shed 7 bases, with 13 bases lying between them. Sequencing used immunoSEQ multiplex PCR; TCRdb keeps in-frame clones, though not all of them. This sample carries 720,000 or so clones, approximately 85% of them seen once, and the ten largest clones take around 0.0094%. The data also belong to a second study, concerning human thymus T cells. That work adds: Resected material from corrective heart surgery provided the thymus tissue analysed. A high degree of thymic repertoire overlap among unrelated individuals was reported in related research.

The sequence was obtained from a girl under two years old with a congenital heart defect. The sample taken for sequencing was thymocytes. The rearrangement links TRBV4-1 to TRBJ1-1; D call uncertain. The CDR3 DNA reads TGCGCCAGCAGCCCGAAGGGAGGAGATGAAGCTTTCTTT. Amino acids: CASSPKGGDEAFF.